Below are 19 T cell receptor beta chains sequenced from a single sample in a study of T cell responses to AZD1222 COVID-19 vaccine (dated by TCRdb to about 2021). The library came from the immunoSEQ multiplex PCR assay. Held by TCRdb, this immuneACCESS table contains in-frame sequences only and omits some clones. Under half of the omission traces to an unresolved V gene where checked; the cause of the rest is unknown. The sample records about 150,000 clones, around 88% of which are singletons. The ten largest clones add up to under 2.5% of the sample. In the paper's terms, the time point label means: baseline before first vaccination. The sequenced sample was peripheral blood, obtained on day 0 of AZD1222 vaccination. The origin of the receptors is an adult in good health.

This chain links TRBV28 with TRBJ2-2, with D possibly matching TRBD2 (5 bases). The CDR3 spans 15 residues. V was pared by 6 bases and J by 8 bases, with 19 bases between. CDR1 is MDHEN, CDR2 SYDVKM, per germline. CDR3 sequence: CASRLGPQGSGELFF. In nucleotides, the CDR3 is TGTGCCAGCAGGCTAGGACCCCAAGGGAGTGGGGAGCTGTTTTTT.

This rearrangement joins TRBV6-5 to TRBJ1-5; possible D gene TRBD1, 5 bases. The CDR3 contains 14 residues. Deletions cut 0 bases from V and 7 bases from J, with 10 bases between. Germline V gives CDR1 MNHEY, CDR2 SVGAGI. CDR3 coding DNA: TGTGCCAGCAGTTACTCGGAGGAGGGGCAGCCCCAGCATTTT. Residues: CASSYSEEGQPQHF.

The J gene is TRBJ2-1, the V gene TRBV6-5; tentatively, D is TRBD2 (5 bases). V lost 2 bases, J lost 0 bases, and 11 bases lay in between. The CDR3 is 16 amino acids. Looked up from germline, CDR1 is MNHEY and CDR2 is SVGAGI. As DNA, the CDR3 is TGTGCCAGCAGTTACGAACTAGGAAGCTCCTACAATGAGCAGTTCTTC. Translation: CASSYELGSSYNEQFF.

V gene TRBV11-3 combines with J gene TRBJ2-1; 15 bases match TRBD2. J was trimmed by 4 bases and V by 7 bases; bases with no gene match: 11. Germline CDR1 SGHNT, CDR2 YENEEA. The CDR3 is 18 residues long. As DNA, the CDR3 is TGTGCCAGCACCTTGGGACTAGCGGGGGGCGTCGGTTACAATGAGCAGTTCTTC. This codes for CASTLGLAGGVGYNEQFF.

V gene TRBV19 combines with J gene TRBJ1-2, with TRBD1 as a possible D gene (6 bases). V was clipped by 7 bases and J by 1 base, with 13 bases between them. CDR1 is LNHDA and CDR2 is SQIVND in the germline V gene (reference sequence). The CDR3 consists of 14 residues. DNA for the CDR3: TGTGCCAGTAAGAAGGACAGTAGTAACTATGGCTACACCTTC. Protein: CASKKDSSNYGYTF.

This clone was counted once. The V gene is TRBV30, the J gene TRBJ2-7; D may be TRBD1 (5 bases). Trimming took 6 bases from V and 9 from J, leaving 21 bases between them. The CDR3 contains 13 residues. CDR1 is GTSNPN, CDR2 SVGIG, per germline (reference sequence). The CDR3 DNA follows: TGTGCCTGTTCCCATGGGGCTAGTTTCGGGCAGTACTTC. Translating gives CACSHGASFGQYF. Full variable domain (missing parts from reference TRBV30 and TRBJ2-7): SQTIHQWPATLVQPVGSPLSLECTVEGTSNPNLYWYRQAAGRGLQLLFYSVGIGQISSEVPQNLSASRPQDRQFILSSKKLLLSDSGFYLCACSHGASFGQYFGPGTRLTVT.

The CDR3 is CASTEKGTEAFF. DNA for the CDR3: TGTGCCAGCACCGAAAAGGGCACTGAAGCTTTCTTT. This chain joins TRBV12-3 or TRBV12-4 and TRBJ1-1, with unresolved D. The ends were cut back, 7 bases at V and 4 bases at J, with 10 bases in the middle. This CDR3 has 12 residues.

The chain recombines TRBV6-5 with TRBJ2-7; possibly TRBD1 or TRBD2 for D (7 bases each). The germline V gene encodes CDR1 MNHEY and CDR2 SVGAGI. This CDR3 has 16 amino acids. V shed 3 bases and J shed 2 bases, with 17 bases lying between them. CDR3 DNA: TGTGCCAGCAGTTATAAGGCCAGGGGGGGAGCCTACGAGCAGTACTTC. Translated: CASSYKARGGAYEQYF.

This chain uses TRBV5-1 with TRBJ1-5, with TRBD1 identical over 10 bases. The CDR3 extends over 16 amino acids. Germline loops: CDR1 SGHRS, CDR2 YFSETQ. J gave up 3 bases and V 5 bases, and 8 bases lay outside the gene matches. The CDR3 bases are TGCGCCAGCAGTCCCGGGACAGGGGCTCACAATCAGCCCCAGCATTTT. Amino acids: CASSPGTGAHNQPQHF.

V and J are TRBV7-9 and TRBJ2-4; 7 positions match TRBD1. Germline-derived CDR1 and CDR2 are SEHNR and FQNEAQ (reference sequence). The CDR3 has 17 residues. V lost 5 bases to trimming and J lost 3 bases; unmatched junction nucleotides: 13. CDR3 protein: CASSTTDRAASKNIQYF. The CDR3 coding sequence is TGTGCCAGCAGCACGACCGACAGGGCTGCAAGCAAAAACATTCAGTACTTC.

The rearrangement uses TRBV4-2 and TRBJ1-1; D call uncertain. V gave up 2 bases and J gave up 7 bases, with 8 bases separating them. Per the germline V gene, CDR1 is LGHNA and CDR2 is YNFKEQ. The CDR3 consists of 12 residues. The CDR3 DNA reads TGTGCCAGCAGCCAACAGGCCAGTGAAGCTTTCTTT. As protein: CASSQQASEAFF.

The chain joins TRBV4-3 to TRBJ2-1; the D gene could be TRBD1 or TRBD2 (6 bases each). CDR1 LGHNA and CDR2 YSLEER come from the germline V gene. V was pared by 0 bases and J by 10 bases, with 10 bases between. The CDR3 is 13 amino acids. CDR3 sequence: CASSQEHGGEQFF. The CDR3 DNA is TGCGCCAGCAGCCAAGAGCACGGGGGCGAGCAGTTCTTC.

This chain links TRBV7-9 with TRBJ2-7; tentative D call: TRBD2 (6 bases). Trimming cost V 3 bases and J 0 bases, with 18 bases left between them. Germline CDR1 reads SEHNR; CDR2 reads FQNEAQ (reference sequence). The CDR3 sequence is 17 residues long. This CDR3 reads CASSLGGTLSSSYEQYF. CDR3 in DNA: TGTGCCAGCAGCTTGGGGGGTACTCTATCAAGCTCCTACGAGCAGTACTTC.

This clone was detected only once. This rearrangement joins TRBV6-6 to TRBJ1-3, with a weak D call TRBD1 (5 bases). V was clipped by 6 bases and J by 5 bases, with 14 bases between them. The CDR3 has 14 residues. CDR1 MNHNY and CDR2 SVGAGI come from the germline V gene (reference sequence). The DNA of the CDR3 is TGTGCCAGCAGGGGGACTCACGAGAGAAACACCATATATTTT. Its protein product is CASRGTHERNTIYF.

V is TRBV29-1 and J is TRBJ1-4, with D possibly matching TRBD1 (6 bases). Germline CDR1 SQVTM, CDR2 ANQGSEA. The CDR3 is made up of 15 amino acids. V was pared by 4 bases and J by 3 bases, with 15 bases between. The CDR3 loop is CSVARRGASNEKLFF. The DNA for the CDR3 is TGCAGCGTTGCTAGGCGGGGGGCGTCTAATGAAAAACTGTTTTTT.

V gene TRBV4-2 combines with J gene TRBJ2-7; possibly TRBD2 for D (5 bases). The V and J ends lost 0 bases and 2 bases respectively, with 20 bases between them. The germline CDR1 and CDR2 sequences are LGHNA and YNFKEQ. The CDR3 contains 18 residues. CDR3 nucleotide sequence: TGTGCCAGCAGCCAAGATCGGGTTGGACTCCAGACCCCCTACGAGCAGTACTTC. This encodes CASSQDRVGLQTPYEQYF.

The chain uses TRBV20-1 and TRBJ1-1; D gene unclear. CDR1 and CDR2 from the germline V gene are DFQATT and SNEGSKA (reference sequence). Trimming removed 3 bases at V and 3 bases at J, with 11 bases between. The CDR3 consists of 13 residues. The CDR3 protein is CSASWRWHTEAFF. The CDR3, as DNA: TGCAGTGCTAGTTGGCGGTGGCACACTGAAGCTTTCTTT.

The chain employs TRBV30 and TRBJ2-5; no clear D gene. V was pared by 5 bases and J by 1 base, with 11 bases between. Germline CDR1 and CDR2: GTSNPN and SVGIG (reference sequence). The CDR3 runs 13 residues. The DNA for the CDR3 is TGTGCCTGGTCAAGGTCTTTCCAAGAGACCCAGTACTTC. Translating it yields CAWSRSFQETQYF. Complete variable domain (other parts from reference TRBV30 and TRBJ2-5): SQTIHQWPATLVQPVGSPLSLECTVEGTSNPNLYWYRQAAGRGLQLLFYSVGIGQISSEVPQNLSASRPQDRQFILSSKKLLLSDSGFYLCAWSRSFQETQYFGPGTRLLVL.

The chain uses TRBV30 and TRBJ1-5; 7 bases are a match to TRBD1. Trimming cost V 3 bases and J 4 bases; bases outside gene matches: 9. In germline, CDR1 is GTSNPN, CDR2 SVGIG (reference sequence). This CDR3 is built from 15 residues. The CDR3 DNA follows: TGTGCCTGGAGCTTGACAGGGTTGTATAATCAGCCCCAGCATTTT. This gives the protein CAWSLTGLYNQPQHF.